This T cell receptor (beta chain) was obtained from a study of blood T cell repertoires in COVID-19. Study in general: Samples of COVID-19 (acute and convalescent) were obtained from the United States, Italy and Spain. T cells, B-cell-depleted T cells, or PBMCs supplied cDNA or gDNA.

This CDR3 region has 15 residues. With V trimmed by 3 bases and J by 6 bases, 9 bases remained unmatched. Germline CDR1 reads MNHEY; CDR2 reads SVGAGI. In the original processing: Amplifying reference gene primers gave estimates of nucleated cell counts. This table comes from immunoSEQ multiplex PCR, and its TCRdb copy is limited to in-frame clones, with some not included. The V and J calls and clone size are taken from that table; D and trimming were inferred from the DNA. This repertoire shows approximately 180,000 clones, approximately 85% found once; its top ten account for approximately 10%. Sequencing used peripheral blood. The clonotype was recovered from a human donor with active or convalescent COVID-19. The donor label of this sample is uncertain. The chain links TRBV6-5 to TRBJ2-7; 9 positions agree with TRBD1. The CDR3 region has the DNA TGTGCCAGCAGTTATCTCGGGACAGGGCCCTCCGAGCAGTACTTC. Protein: CASSYLGTGPSEQYF.